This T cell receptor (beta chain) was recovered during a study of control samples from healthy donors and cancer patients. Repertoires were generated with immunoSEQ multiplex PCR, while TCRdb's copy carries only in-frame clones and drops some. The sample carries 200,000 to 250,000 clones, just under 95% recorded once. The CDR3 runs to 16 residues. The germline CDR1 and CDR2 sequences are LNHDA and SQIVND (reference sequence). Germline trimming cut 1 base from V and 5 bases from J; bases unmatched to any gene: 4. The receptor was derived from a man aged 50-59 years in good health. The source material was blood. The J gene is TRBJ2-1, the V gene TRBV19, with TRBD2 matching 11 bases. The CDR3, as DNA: TGTGCCAGTAGTATAGTCACTAGCGGGGGAAACAATGAGCAGTTCTTC. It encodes CASSIVTSGGNNEQFF.